One and the same sample provided the 19 T cell receptor beta chains below, sequenced in a study of siplizumab effects on memory and regulatory T cells. Profiling relied on immunoSEQ multiplex PCR, and the TCRdb table lists in-frame clones only, not all of them. The sample lists some 100,000 clones; 92% were seen once. What was sequenced was Tregs sorted from blood. All receptors come from a human donor in good health.

The CDR3 region has the DNA TGTGCCAGCAGCTTAGGGCAGGGGAACAATCAGCCCCAGCATTTT. Residues: CASSLGQGNNQPQHF. The V gene is TRBV7-9, the J gene TRBJ1-5; a weak D match, TRBD1 (6 bases). The V and J ends lost 1 base and 3 bases respectively, with 10 bases between them. The CDR3 length is 15 residues. The germline gives CDR1 SEHNR, CDR2 FQNEAQ (reference sequence).

The chain combines TRBV18 with TRBJ1-4; 9 bases match TRBD1. The germline V gene encodes CDR1 KGHSH and CDR2 LQKENI. CDR3 length: 14 amino acids. Losses at the gene ends were 5 bases for V and 5 bases for J; bases not matched to a gene: 3. The CDR3 region has the DNA TGTGCCAGCTCAGCGACAGGGGGAAATGAAAAACTGTTTTTT. Protein sequence: CASSATGGNEKLFF. Filled out from reference TRBV18 and TRBJ1-4, the complete variable domain reads NAGVMQNPRHLVRRRGQEARLRCSPMKGHSHVYWYRQLPEEGLKFMVYLQKENIIDESGMPKERFSAEFPKEGPSILRIQQVVRGDSAAYFCASSATGGNEKLFFGSGTQLSVL.

The table lists this clone with a count of one. A read error may account for a junction end that differs from germline. The J gene is TRBJ1-2, the V gene TRBV6-1, with 9 bases that match TRBD1. CDR3 length equals 15 residues. Per germline, CDR1 MNHNS and CDR2 SASEGT. The CDR3 DNA reads TGTGCCATCAGTGACTGGGACAGGGTTGGCTATGGCTACACCTTC. Translated, it gives CAISDWDRVGYGYTF.

The chain carries TRBV6-1 and TRBJ2-5; unclear D gene. The CDR3 totals 15 residues. CDR1 and CDR2 (germline): MNHNS, SASEGT. Trimming left V 0 bases short and J 5 bases short, with 13 bases between. In DNA, the CDR3 is TGTGCCAGCAGTGAAGCCCCCCGCAGGCAGGAGACCCAGTACTTC. Amino acids: CASSEAPRRQETQYF.

This sequence joins TRBV27 and TRBJ2-1; 8 bases agree with TRBD2. The CDR3 covers 14 residues. The V and J ends lost 2 bases and 9 bases, in that order; junction bases with no gene match: 6. Germline CDR1 and CDR2: MNHEY and SMNVEV (reference sequence). CDR3 region: CASSLMREAREQFF. The DNA for the CDR3 is TGTGCCAGCAGTTTAATGCGGGAGGCGCGTGAGCAGTTCTTC.

CDR3 sequence: CASSSLTLTGANVLTF. The CDR3 region has the DNA TGTGCCAGCAGTTCCCTGACTCTTACTGGGGCCAACGTCCTGACTTTC. This chain uses TRBV28 with TRBJ2-6; D gene ambiguous. Germline loops: CDR1 MDHEN, CDR2 SYDVKM. The CDR3 contains 16 residues. The germline V and J ends were trimmed by 4 bases and 2 bases, with 12 bases remaining between them.

The rearrangement joins TRBV18 to TRBJ2-7, with a tentative D call TRBD1 (5 bases). Looked up from germline, CDR1 is KGHSH and CDR2 is LQKENI. Trimming took off 3 bases at V and 3 bases at J, with 15 bases between the two ends. This CDR3 spans 15 amino acids. CDR3 nucleotide sequence: TGTGCCAGCTCACCCCGACAGACCTGGGGCTACGAGCAGTACTTC. Its protein is CASSPRQTWGYEQYF.

This chain uses TRBV6-6 with TRBJ2-5, with a weak D call TRBD2 (6 bases). In germline, CDR1 is MNHNY, CDR2 SVGAGI (reference sequence). The CDR3 length is 16 residues. V shed 6 bases and J shed 4 bases, with 21 bases lying between them. This CDR3 is CASSLRGTKGGETQYF. The CDR3 DNA reads as TGTGCCAGCAGCCTACGCGGGACCAAGGGCGGAGAGACCCAGTACTTC.

This clone appeared a few times. The chain has TRBV2 and TRBJ1-2, with D possibly TRBD1 on 5 matching bases. This CDR3 contains 11 residues. With 7 bases removed from V and 12 bases from J, the gap between germline ends came to 15 bases. Per the germline V gene, CDR1 is SNHLY and CDR2 is FYNNEI. CDR3 protein: CASTYTRVHTF. The CDR3 DNA is TGTGCCAGCACGTACACCAGGGTCCACACCTTC.

The chain has TRBV19 and TRBJ1-6, with 9 bases aligning to TRBD1. After removal of 5 bases from V and 7 bases from J, the junction contained 6 bases not matched to a gene. Germline CDR1 LNHDA, CDR2 SQIVND (reference sequence). There are 15 residues in the CDR3. CDR3 sequence: CASSVPGQGNSPLHF. The CDR3 bases are TGTGCCAGTAGTGTACCGGGACAGGGAAATTCACCCCTCCACTTT.

V and J are TRBV28 and TRBJ2-5; D is undetermined. V lost 1 base to trimming and J lost 5 bases, with 14 bases between them. The CDR3 consists of 15 residues. Germline V gives CDR1 MDHEN, CDR2 SYDVKM. CDR3 coding DNA: TGTGCCAGCAGTTTATCACTTGTCGGCACGGAGACCCAGTACTTC. This translates into CASSLSLVGTETQYF.

For the CDR3, the DNA is TGTGCCAGTAGAATACCCAGGGGCACTGAAGCTTTCTTT. Amino acid sequence: CASRIPRGTEAFF. V is TRBV19 and J is TRBJ1-1; possibly TRBD1 for D (6 bases). The CDR3 consists of 13 residues. Germline loops: CDR1 LNHDA, CDR2 SQIVND (reference sequence). V lost 6 bases, J lost 4 bases, and 12 bases lay in between. Combining the CDR3 with reference TRBV19 and TRBJ1-1 gives the whole variable domain DGGITQSPKYLFRKEGQNVTLSCEQNLNHDAMYWYRQDPGQGLRLIYYSQIVNDFQKGDIAEGYSVSREKKESFPLTVTSAQKNPTAFYLCASRIPRGTEAFFGQGTRLTVV.

In its sample, this clone was seen once. V is TRBV19 and J is TRBJ2-7; TRBD2 aligns across 8 bases. After removal of 4 bases from V and 0 bases from J, the junction contained 20 bases not matched to a gene. There are 20 residues in the CDR3. Germline CDR1 reads LNHDA; CDR2 reads SQIVND (reference sequence). The CDR3 reads CASSKYGGAYGLAGSYEQYF. Written as DNA, the CDR3 is TGTGCCAGTAGTAAGTACGGGGGCGCCTATGGGCTAGCGGGCTCCTACGAGCAGTACTTC.

The chain combines TRBV30 with TRBJ2-1; D is possibly TRBD1 (6 bases). The CDR3 spans 13 residues. Germline V gene sequence: CDR1 GTSNPN, CDR2 SVGIG (reference sequence). V dropped 3 bases and J dropped 4 bases, with 10 bases sitting between them. The CDR3 region has the DNA TGTGCCTGGAGGGACGGACAGTACAATGAGCAGTTCTTC. Amino acid sequence: CAWRDGQYNEQFF.

This chain uses TRBV6-1 with TRBJ2-3; TRBD1 agrees at 7 bases. V lost 7 bases, J lost 5 bases, and 9 bases stayed unmatched. Germline V CDR1 and CDR2: MNHNS, SASEGT. The CDR3 has 14 residues. The CDR3: CASTEGQGVDTQYF. Here the CDR3 DNA reads TGTGCCAGCACTGAGGGGCAGGGGGTAGATACGCAGTATTTT.

The table lists this clone with a count of one. CDR3 sequence reads: CASSLDISYEQYF. CDR3 sequence (DNA): TGTGCCAGCTCACTTGACATTTCCTACGAGCAGTACTTC. The gene calls are TRBV18 and TRBJ2-7; no clear D gene. Trimming removed 4 bases from V and 1 base from J, with 8 bases in between. The CDR3 loop spans 13 amino acids. The V gene's germline CDR1 is KGHSH and CDR2 LQKENI.

This chain connects TRBV30 to TRBJ2-5, with 9 bases aligning to TRBD2. CDR1 is GTSNPN and CDR2 is SVGIG in the germline V gene (reference sequence). With V trimmed by 2 bases and J by 7 bases, 17 bases remained unmatched. The CDR3 is 17 residues long. CDR3 nucleotides: TGTGCCTGGAGTAGGGTAGCGGGAGAGGGCCGGTGCGTGACCCAGTACTTC. Residues: CAWSRVAGEGRCVTQYF.

The rearrangement links TRBV2 to TRBJ1-5; perhaps TRBD1 as D (5 bases). Germline-derived CDR1 and CDR2 are SNHLY and FYNNEI. The CDR3 consists of 16 residues. The germline V and J ends were trimmed by 8 bases and 2 bases, with 19 bases remaining between them. The CDR3 coding sequence is TGTGCCAGCTCCCCTTTTGCGCCCAGGGGCAATCAGCCCCAGCATTTT. Translated: CASSPFAPRGNQPQHF.

This clone was observed a single time. The J gene is TRBJ2-7, the V gene TRBV6-1; TRBD1 matches at 11 bases. CDR3 length: 14 residues. Germline V gene sequence: CDR1 MNHNS, CDR2 SASEGT. The V segment lost 6 bases and the J segment 3 bases; nucleotides outside the gene matches: 4. In nucleotides, the CDR3 is TGTGCCAGCAGGGACGGGACAGGGGGCTACGAGCAGTACTTC. Translation gives CASRDGTGGYEQYF.